Listed here are 15 T cell receptor beta chains from one sample, sequenced in a study of blood T cell repertoires in COVID-19. Assay: immunoSEQ multiplex PCR; the TCRdb copy retains only in-frame clones and omits some. The sample has 450,000 or so clones, roughly 91% seen once. Sequencing was carried out using PBMCs or T cells enriched from blood (not recorded which). These TCRs come from a man between 18 and 29 years old who had recovered from COVID-19.

This chain connects TRBV5-4 to TRBJ1-1; D might be TRBD1 (5 bases). The CDR3 consists of 14 residues. Trimming took 4 bases from V and 1 from J, leaving 11 bases between them. The germline V gene has CDR1 SGHNT and CDR2 YYREEE (reference sequence). CDR3 in amino acids: CASSEDTKNTEAFF. In nucleotides, the CDR3 is TGTGCCAGCAGCGAGGACACCAAGAACACTGAAGCTTTCTTT.

This clone was seen repeatedly, ten times or more. V is TRBV11-1 and J is TRBJ2-2, with 9 bases fitting TRBD1. Germline values: CDR1 SGHAT, CDR2 FQDESV (reference sequence). CDR3 size: 15 residues. With V trimmed by 5 bases and J by 6 bases, 7 bases remained unmatched. The CDR3 region has the DNA TGTGCCAGCAGCCTCAGGACAGGGGACCCCGGGGAGCTGTTTTTT. Protein sequence: CASSLRTGDPGELFF.

The rearrangement links TRBV6-5 to TRBJ1-2; 7 positions agree with TRBD1. The CDR3 runs 14 residues. Germline-derived CDR1 and CDR2 are MNHEY and SVGAGI. The V gene end was trimmed by 5 bases and the J gene end by 5 bases; junction bases not matched to a gene: 8. The CDR3: CASSKQGIEYGYTF. The CDR3 bases are TGTGCCAGCAGTAAACAGGGGATTGAGTATGGCTACACCTTC.

This chain uses TRBV11-2 with TRBJ2-7, with TRBD1 matching over 9 bases. Germline CDR1 and CDR2: SGHAT and FQNNGV. CDR3 length equals 17 residues. V shed 2 bases and J 0 bases; nucleotides not matched to a gene: 8. The CDR3 DNA is TGTGCCAGCAGCTTATCTACCGGGACAGGGATCTCCTACGAGCAGTACTTC. Residues: CASSLSTGTGISYEQYF.

The CDR3 region has the DNA TGCAGTGCTAGTAGGGACAGGGCGAACTATGGCTACACCTTC. Protein: CSASRDRANYGYTF. The rearrangement joins TRBV20-1 to TRBJ1-2; 9 bases align to TRBD1. CDR1 and CDR2 (germline): DFQATT, SNEGSKA (reference sequence). V gave up 3 bases and J gave up 2 bases; unmatched junction bases: 4. The CDR3 is made up of 14 amino acids.

The gene calls are TRBV10-3 and TRBJ1-1, with TRBD1 matching 7 bases. The CDR3 consists of 12 residues. The ends lost 6 bases at V and 6 bases at J; junction bases unmatched: 4. Germline CDR1 ENHRY, CDR2 SYGVKD. The CDR3, as DNA: TGTGCCATCAGGCGACAGGGCTCTGAAGCTTTCTTT. It codes for CAIRRQGSEAFF.

The chain is built from TRBV29-1 and TRBJ1-1; D uncertain. This CDR3 spans 11 amino acids. V lost 5 bases and J 6 bases, leaving 10 bases between the germline ends. In germline, CDR1 is SQVTM, CDR2 ANQGSEA. The CDR3 sequence is CSVPTFSEAFF. In nucleotides, the CDR3 is TGCAGCGTTCCGACATTCTCTGAAGCTTTCTTT.

This chain uses TRBV5-4 with TRBJ1-4; D possibly corresponds to TRBD1 (5 bases). V was cut by 4 bases and J by 0 bases, with 10 bases left in between. Germline values: CDR1 SGHNT, CDR2 YYREEE (reference sequence). The CDR3 is made up of 15 amino acids. This chain's CDR3 is CASSPEGATNEKLFF. The CDR3 bases are TGTGCCAGCAGCCCGGAAGGGGCAACTAATGAAAAACTGTTTTTT.

This chain connects TRBV11-3 to TRBJ2-3, with D tentatively TRBD2 (6 bases). The V gene lost 3 bases and the J gene lost 0 bases, with 16 bases spanning the gap. Germline CDR1 is SGHNT and CDR2 is YENEEA. This CDR3 region has 17 residues. CDR3 residues: CASSFGEALSSTDTQYF. The CDR3 region has the DNA TGTGCCAGCAGCTTCGGGGAGGCACTGTCTAGCACAGATACGCAGTATTTT.

In DNA form, the CDR3 reads TGTGCCACAGGTTTCAGCAATCAGCCCCAGCATTTT. Amino acid sequence: CATGFSNQPQHF. This chain uses TRBV30 with TRBJ1-5; a weak D match, TRBD1 (5 bases). CDR1 is GTSNPN and CDR2 is SVGIG in the germline V gene (reference sequence). There are 12 residues in the CDR3. The ends were cut back, 8 bases at V and 1 base at J, with 9 bases in the middle.

The chain joins TRBV5-1 to TRBJ2-1; 8 nucleotides match TRBD1. V was clipped by 3 bases and J by 6 bases; unmatched bases: 5. This CDR3 region has 14 residues. Per the germline V gene, CDR1 is SGHRS and CDR2 is YFSETQ. The CDR3 protein is CASSSGTGTNEQFF. The CDR3 region has the DNA TGCGCCAGCAGCTCGGGGACAGGCACCAATGAGCAGTTCTTC.

Turning to this clone: Its ends do not fully match the called genes, so a read error is possible. The chain uses TRBV11-2 and TRBJ2-5; TRBD2 matches 7 bases. Germline CDR1 is SGHAT and CDR2 is FQNNGV. The CDR3 has 15 amino acids. As DNA, the CDR3 is TGTGCCAGCAGCTTAGGGGGGGGTGCGGAAAGGTTTCTGCACTTC. Translating it yields CASSLGGGAERFLHF.

The gene calls are TRBV25-1 and TRBJ2-6; tentatively, D is TRBD2 (7 bases). The CDR3 is 16 amino acids. V lost 4 bases and J 3 bases, leaving 13 bases between the germline ends. Germline V gene data show CDR1 as MGHDK and CDR2 as SYGVNS. The CDR3 loop is CASSVRGADGANVLTF. DNA for the CDR3: TGTGCCAGCAGTGTACGGGGGGCGGATGGGGCCAACGTCCTGACTTTC.

This chain joins TRBV7-8 and TRBJ2-7; no reliable D call. The germline gives CDR1 SGHVS, CDR2 FQNEAQ. Trimming cost V 5 bases and J 7 bases, with 9 bases left between them. This CDR3 region has 11 residues. The CDR3 loop reads CASSPEREQYF. CDR3 sequence (DNA): TGTGCCAGCAGCCCTGAGCGTGAGCAGTACTTC. Using reference TRBV7-8 and TRBJ2-7 for the parts outside the CDR3, the full variable domain is GAGVSQSPRYKVAKRGQDVALRCDPISGHVSLFWYQQALGQGPEFLTYFQNEAQLDKSGLPSDRFFAERPEGSVSTLKIQRTQQEDSAVYLCASSPEREQYFGPGTRLTVT.

The V and J genes are TRBV27 and TRBJ1-4; D ambiguous. Looked up from germline, CDR1 is MNHEY and CDR2 is SMNVEV (reference sequence). CDR3 length: 13 residues. The V gene lost 2 bases and the J gene lost 6 bases, with 7 bases spanning the gap. The CDR3 spells CASSLGLYEKLFF. CDR3 sequence (DNA): TGTGCCAGCAGTTTAGGTCTATATGAAAAACTGTTTTTT.